Listed below are T cell receptor beta chains from one sample, sequenced in a study of T-cell memory formation after mild COVID-19. MiXCR, applied by TCRdb to the 5' RACE reads, yields one record per CDR3 protein. The data show around 450,000 distinct CDR3 sequences, less than 25% seen once. Sample: PBMCs or a T cell subset sorted from them (not recorded which). Receptor source: an adult woman who had mild COVID-19 (a few samples of this study predate the infection). Cell type and time point are not known. Both conserved end residues are part of each CDR3. Each record gives: D gene, clone size, V gene, J gene, CDR3 DNA, CDR3 protein. The D gene is left open where the match is weak. A clone size is listed for some rows: how often the clone was seen (once, few, many), or a class if it is expanded.

d_gene: -; abundance: -; v_gene: TRBV5-1; j_gene: TRBJ2-7; CDR3nt: TGCGCCAGCAGCCAATTTAGTGGCAGGCCCTACGAGCAGTACTTC; CDR3aa: CASSQFSGRPYEQYF
d_gene: -; abundance: few; v_gene: TRBV27; j_gene: TRBJ2-7; CDR3nt: TGTGCCAGCTCACCTAAGCTGTTTCCCGGGGCCCCCGGGGACGAGCAGTACTTC; CDR3aa: CASSPKLFPGAPGDEQYF
d_gene: -; abundance: -; v_gene: TRBV6-1; j_gene: TRBJ2-2; CDR3nt: TGTGCCAGCAGGGTAGGGAACACCGGGGAGCTGTTTTTT; CDR3aa: CASRVGNTGELFF
d_gene: TRBD1; abundance: -; v_gene: TRBV12-3/TRBV12-4; j_gene: TRBJ2-7; CDR3nt: TGTGCCAGCAGTTCGCGACAGGGGGTCTACGAGCAGTACTTC; CDR3aa: CASSSRQGVYEQYF
d_gene: TRBD1; abundance: few; v_gene: TRBV7-2; j_gene: TRBJ1-2; CDR3nt: TGTGCCAGCAATCTACAGGGGGGTGAAAACTATGGCTACACCTTC; CDR3aa: CASNLQGGENYGYTF
d_gene: TRBD1; abundance: -; v_gene: TRBV7-6; j_gene: TRBJ2-7; CDR3nt: TGTGCCAGCAGCCTAGCCCGACAGGGGTTCTATGAGCAGTACTTC; CDR3aa: CASSLARQGFYEQYF
d_gene: -; abundance: few; v_gene: TRBV20-1; j_gene: TRBJ1-3; CDR3nt: TGCAGTGCTAGAGGCCCCACAGAGGGGGGGGCTGGAAACACCATATATTTT; CDR3aa: CSARGPTEGGAGNTIYF
d_gene: -; abundance: few; v_gene: TRBV12-3/TRBV12-4; j_gene: TRBJ2-3; CDR3nt: TGTGCCAGCACCCAGAGACCAGATACGCAGTATTTT; CDR3aa: CASTQRPDTQYF
d_gene: -; abundance: few; v_gene: TRBV4-1; j_gene: TRBJ2-1; CDR3nt: TGCGCCAGCAGCCAAGATGTGTGGAAAACAGAATTCTTC; CDR3aa: CASSQDVWKTEFF
d_gene: -; abundance: -; v_gene: TRBV2; j_gene: TRBJ1-1; CDR3nt: TGTGCCAGCAGTGAAGCAATGAACACTGAAGCTTTCTTT; CDR3aa: CASSEAMNTEAFF
d_gene: TRBD1; abundance: -; v_gene: TRBV27; j_gene: TRBJ2-7; CDR3nt: TGTGCCAGCAGTTTAGGGACAGCTATGTTCTACGAGCAGTACTTC; CDR3aa: CASSLGTAMFYEQYF
d_gene: -; abundance: -; v_gene: TRBV6-6; j_gene: TRBJ2-3; CDR3nt: TGTGCCAGCAGCCGAGGGGGCAGACAGGGAGGAGATACGCAGTATTTT; CDR3aa: CASSRGGRQGGDTQYF
d_gene: TRBD1; abundance: -; v_gene: TRBV20-1; j_gene: TRBJ1-2; CDR3nt: TGCAGTGCCCAAAAGGACAGGACCCATGGCTACACCTTC; CDR3aa: CSAQKDRTHGYTF
d_gene: TRBD2; abundance: -; v_gene: TRBV4-1; j_gene: TRBJ2-5; CDR3nt: TGCGCCAGCAGCCAAGTACTAGCGGGGGGGCAAGAGACCCAGTACTTC; CDR3aa: CASSQVLAGGQETQYF
d_gene: -; abundance: -; v_gene: TRBV6-1; j_gene: TRBJ2-7; CDR3nt: TGTGCCAGCAGACGAATGGGGGGCAGATACGAGCAGTACTTC; CDR3aa: CASRRMGGRYEQYF
d_gene: -; abundance: -; v_gene: TRBV18; j_gene: TRBJ1-2; CDR3nt: TGTGCCAGCTCACCCGGGACAAGTAACTATGGCTACACCTTC; CDR3aa: CASSPGTSNYGYTF
d_gene: -; abundance: once; v_gene: TRBV6-1; j_gene: TRBJ2-7; CDR3nt: TGTGCCAGCAGTGATCCCCCCTTAGGGCTGCGTAGGACCTACGAGCAGTACTTC; CDR3aa: CASSDPPLGLRRTYEQYF
d_gene: TRBD2; abundance: -; v_gene: TRBV10-3; j_gene: TRBJ2-7; CDR3nt: TGTGCCATCAGTGAGTCACCTAGCGGGAGGTATGAGCAGTACTTC; CDR3aa: CAISESPSGRYEQYF
d_gene: TRBD1; abundance: -; v_gene: TRBV18; j_gene: TRBJ1-4; CDR3nt: TGTGCCAGCTCACGGGACAGCTCTAATGAAAAACTGTTTTTT; CDR3aa: CASSRDSSNEKLFF
d_gene: -; abundance: -; v_gene: TRBV20-1; j_gene: TRBJ1-1; CDR3nt: TGCAGTGCTAGGGCAGGGGTCCCGAACACTGAAGCTTTCTTT; CDR3aa: CSARAGVPNTEAFF
d_gene: -; abundance: few; v_gene: TRBV5-5; j_gene: TRBJ1-1; CDR3nt: TGTGCCAGCAGCGCTGGACGGGAAGCTTTCTTT; CDR3aa: CASSAGREAFF
d_gene: -; abundance: -; v_gene: TRBV5-1; j_gene: TRBJ2-7; CDR3nt: TGCGCCAGCAAATCGGTGGGAAACCCCTACGAGCAGTACTTC; CDR3aa: CASKSVGNPYEQYF
d_gene: TRBD1; abundance: few; v_gene: TRBV12-3/TRBV12-4; j_gene: TRBJ2-1; CDR3nt: TGTGCCACCTCTCGTCGGACAGGGTATGATGAGCAGTTCTTC; CDR3aa: CATSRRTGYDEQFF
d_gene: -; abundance: -; v_gene: TRBV6-5; j_gene: TRBJ1-4; CDR3nt: TGTGCCAGCGCCGAGACATGGGATAATGAAAAACTGTTTTTT; CDR3aa: CASAETWDNEKLFF
d_gene: TRBD2; abundance: -; v_gene: TRBV9; j_gene: TRBJ2-5; CDR3nt: TGTGCCAGCAGCGGAGCGGGGGGCCTCCGAGAGACCCAGTACTTC; CDR3aa: CASSGAGGLRETQYF
d_gene: TRBD1; abundance: -; v_gene: TRBV4-1; j_gene: TRBJ1-1; CDR3nt: TGCGCCAGCAGCCAGTGGACAGGGGGCGCGGGCACTGAAGCTTTCTTT; CDR3aa: CASSQWTGGAGTEAFF
d_gene: -; abundance: -; v_gene: TRBV20-1; j_gene: TRBJ1-6; CDR3nt: TGCAGTGCTCTCCGGGACGTACAAAATTCACCCCTCCACTTT; CDR3aa: CSALRDVQNSPLHF
d_gene: -; abundance: few; v_gene: TRBV9; j_gene: TRBJ2-3; CDR3nt: TGTGCCAGCAGCGTATCGACTCGCACAGATACGCAGTATTTT; CDR3aa: CASSVSTRTDTQYF
d_gene: -; abundance: -; v_gene: TRBV6-4; j_gene: TRBJ2-7; CDR3nt: TGTGCCAGCAGTGAGGCGTGCGAGCAGTACTTC; CDR3aa: CASSEACEQYF
d_gene: TRBD1; abundance: few; v_gene: TRBV4-3; j_gene: TRBJ2-2; CDR3nt: TGCGCCAGCAGCCAAAATTACAGGGGGCCGTGGTCGGGCACCGGGGAGCTGTTTTTT; CDR3aa: CASSQNYRGPWSGTGELFF
d_gene: -; abundance: few; v_gene: TRBV7-9; j_gene: TRBJ2-6; CDR3nt: TGTGCCAGCAGCTTAGGGTTTTCGGCCAACGTCCTGACTTTC; CDR3aa: CASSLGFSANVLTF
d_gene: -; abundance: -; v_gene: TRBV3-1; j_gene: TRBJ2-7; CDR3nt: TGTGCCAGCAGCTCGGGTAGCAGGGTGGAGTACTTC; CDR3aa: CASSSGSRVEYF
d_gene: -; abundance: few; v_gene: TRBV5-1; j_gene: TRBJ2-7; CDR3nt: TGCGCCAGCAGCTTGTTTGATGGGAACGAGCAGTACTTC; CDR3aa: CASSLFDGNEQYF
d_gene: -; abundance: -; v_gene: TRBV29-1; j_gene: TRBJ2-5; CDR3nt: TGCAGCGTTGAAGTCGGGGGACGGGGGGAGACCCAGTACTTC; CDR3aa: CSVEVGGRGETQYF
d_gene: TRBD1; abundance: many; v_gene: TRBV5-1; j_gene: TRBJ2-1; CDR3nt: TGCGCCAGCAGCGCTGGACAGGGTATCGGGTTCATGTCCTACAATGAGCAGTTCTTC; CDR3aa: CASSAGQGIGFMSYNEQFF
d_gene: TRBD1; abundance: few; v_gene: TRBV5-1; j_gene: TRBJ2-1; CDR3nt: TGCGCCAGCAGCTTGGGGGCAGGGGGCGGCTACAATGAGCAGTTCTTC; CDR3aa: CASSLGAGGGYNEQFF
d_gene: TRBD2; abundance: -; v_gene: TRBV6-5; j_gene: TRBJ2-7; CDR3nt: TGTGCCAGCAGGCGGGGACTAGCGGCGTACTTC; CDR3aa: CASRRGLAAYF
d_gene: -; abundance: few; v_gene: TRBV27; j_gene: TRBJ1-5; CDR3nt: TGTGCCAGCAGTTTATCGGGGGGGGATCAGCCCCAGCATTTT; CDR3aa: CASSLSGGDQPQHF
d_gene: -; abundance: -; v_gene: TRBV7-9; j_gene: TRBJ1-4; CDR3nt: TGTGCCAGCAGCTTTGGGACACCAACTAATGAAAAACTGTTTTTT; CDR3aa: CASSFGTPTNEKLFF